This T cell receptor (beta chain) comes out of a study of identical twins. Notes on the study in general: Within twin pairs, the out-of-frame alpha sequences they shared showed excess low generation probability. Models predicted less out-of-frame TCR alpha sharing in monozygotic twins than was found. Findings depended on cross-sectional statistics rather than tracking the same donors. Reduced insertions were recorded for abundant cord blood beta clonotypes, with no such pattern in memory repertoires.

This clonotype was observed a handful of times. The antigen remains unidentified. From the 5' RACE reads, TCRdb called clonotypes with MiXCR, one entry per CDR3 protein. Of approximately 690,000 distinct CDR3 sequences in the sample, around 6.1% were seen once. V lost 1 base and J 5 bases, leaving 14 bases between the germline ends. The CDR3 is 15 amino acids. Germline lookup yields CDR1 LGHDT and CDR2 YNNKEL (reference sequence). The sequence came from a man between 18 and 35 years old in good health. Sequenced sample: naive T cells sorted from blood. The chain combines TRBV3-1 with TRBJ1-2, with D maybe TRBD1 (5 bases). The CDR3 bases are TGTGCCAGCAGCCAAGCTCTCGGGACGCCTTATGGCTACACCTTC. It codes for CASSQALGTPYGYTF. The full variable domain, its missing parts supplied by reference TRBV3-1 and TRBJ1-2, is DTAVSQTPKYLVTQMGNDKSIKCEQNLGHDTMYWYKQDSKKFLKIMFSYNNKELIINETVPNRFSPKSPDKAHLNLHINSLELGDSAVYFCASSQALGTPYGYTFGSGTRLTVV.